The clone carrying this T cell receptor (beta chain) was seen just once. Its cognate antigen is unknown. The CDR3 has 15 amino acids. The ends were cut back, 0 bases at V and 6 bases at J, with 12 bases in the middle. Germline CDR1 LNHNV, CDR2 YYDKDF (reference sequence). This sample stems from a study of cytomegalovirus exposure and HLA in healthy donors. Regarding the study as a whole: Among TCR beta chains, those listed as cytomegalovirus-associated numbered around 160.

This table comes from immunoSEQ multiplex PCR, and its TCRdb copy is limited to in-frame clones, with some not included. The sample lists around 150,000 clones, roughly nine tenths occurring once. The donors were part of the validation cohort, which consisted of approximately 110 subjects and was separate from the first cohort of about 720 subjects. V and J are TRBV15 and TRBJ2-1; TRBD2 is a possible D gene (6 bases). The sequence came from a woman aged 18-29 years in good health and CMV-seropositive. Sequencing input: PBMCs. The chain's CDR3 is CATSRETSWSNEQFF. In DNA, the CDR3 is TGTGCCACCAGCAGAGAAACTAGCTGGTCCAATGAGCAGTTCTTC.